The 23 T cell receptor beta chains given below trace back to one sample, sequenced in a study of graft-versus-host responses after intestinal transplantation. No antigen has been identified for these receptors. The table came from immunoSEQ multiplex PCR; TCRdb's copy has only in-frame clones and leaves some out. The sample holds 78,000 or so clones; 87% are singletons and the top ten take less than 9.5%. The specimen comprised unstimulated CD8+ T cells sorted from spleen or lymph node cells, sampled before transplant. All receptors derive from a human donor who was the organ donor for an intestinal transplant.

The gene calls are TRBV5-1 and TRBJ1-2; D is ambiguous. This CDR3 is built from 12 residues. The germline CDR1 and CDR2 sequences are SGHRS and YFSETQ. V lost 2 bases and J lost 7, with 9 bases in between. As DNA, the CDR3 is TGCGCCAGCAGCTTAGGCGGAACTGGCTACACCTTC. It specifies CASSLGGTGYTF.

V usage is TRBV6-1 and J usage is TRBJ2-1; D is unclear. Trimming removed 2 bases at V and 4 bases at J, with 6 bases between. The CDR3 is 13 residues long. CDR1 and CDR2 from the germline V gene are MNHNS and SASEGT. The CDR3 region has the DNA TGTGCCAGCAGTGAAATAGGGTACAATGAGCAGTTCTTC. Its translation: CASSEIGYNEQFF.

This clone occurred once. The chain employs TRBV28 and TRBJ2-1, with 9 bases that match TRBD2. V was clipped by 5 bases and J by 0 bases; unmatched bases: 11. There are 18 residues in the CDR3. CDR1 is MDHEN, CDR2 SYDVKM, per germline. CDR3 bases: TGTGCCAGCAGTCGCCCCCGGCTAGCGGGGACCTCCTACAATGAGCAGTTCTTC. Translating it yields CASSRPRLAGTSYNEQFF.

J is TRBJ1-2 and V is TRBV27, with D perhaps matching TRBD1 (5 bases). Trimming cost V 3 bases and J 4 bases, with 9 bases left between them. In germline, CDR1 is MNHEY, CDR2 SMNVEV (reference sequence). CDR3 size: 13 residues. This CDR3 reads CASSFAGPYGYTF. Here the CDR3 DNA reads TGTGCCAGCAGTTTTGCAGGGCCCTATGGCTACACCTTC.

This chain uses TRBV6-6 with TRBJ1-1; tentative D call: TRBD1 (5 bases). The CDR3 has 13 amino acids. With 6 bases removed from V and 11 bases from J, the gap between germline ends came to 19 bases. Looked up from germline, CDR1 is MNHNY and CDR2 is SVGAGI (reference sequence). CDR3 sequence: CASRPPVAGQAFF. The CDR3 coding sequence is TGTGCCAGCAGACCCCCTGTGGCAGGGCAGGCTTTCTTT.

CDR3 protein: CAWSVVGQYNEQFF. The DNA of the CDR3 is TGTGCCTGGAGTGTAGTGGGGCAGTACAATGAGCAGTTCTTC. The V gene is TRBV30, the J gene TRBJ2-1, with D possibly matching TRBD1 (5 bases). Trimming pared 0 bases from V and 4 bases from J, leaving 10 bases between. There are 14 residues in the CDR3. Per the germline V gene, CDR1 is GTSNPN and CDR2 is SVGIG (reference sequence). The whole variable domain, remainder taken from reference TRBV30 and TRBJ2-1, is SQTIHQWPATLVQPVGSPLSLECTVEGTSNPNLYWYRQAAGRGLQLLFYSVGIGQISSEVPQNLSASRPQDRQFILSSKKLLLSDSGFYLCAWSVVGQYNEQFFGPGTRLTVL.

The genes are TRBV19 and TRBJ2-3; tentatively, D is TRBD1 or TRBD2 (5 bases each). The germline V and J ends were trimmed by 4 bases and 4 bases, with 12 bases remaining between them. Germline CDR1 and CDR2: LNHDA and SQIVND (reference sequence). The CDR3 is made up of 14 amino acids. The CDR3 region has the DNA TGTGCCAGTAGTACTAGCTGGGGCCCAGATACGCAGTATTTT. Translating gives CASSTSWGPDTQYF.

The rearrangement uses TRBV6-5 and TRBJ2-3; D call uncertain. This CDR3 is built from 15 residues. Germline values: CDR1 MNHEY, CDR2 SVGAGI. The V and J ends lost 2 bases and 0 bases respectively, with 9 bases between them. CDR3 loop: CASSYPPASTDTQYF. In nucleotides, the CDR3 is TGTGCCAGCAGTTACCCTCCAGCGAGCACAGATACGCAGTATTTT.

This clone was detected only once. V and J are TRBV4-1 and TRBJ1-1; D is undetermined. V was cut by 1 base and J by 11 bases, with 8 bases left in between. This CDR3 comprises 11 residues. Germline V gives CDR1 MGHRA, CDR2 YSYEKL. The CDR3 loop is CASSQADRAFF. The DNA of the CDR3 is TGCGCCAGCAGCCAAGCCGACCGGGCTTTCTTT.

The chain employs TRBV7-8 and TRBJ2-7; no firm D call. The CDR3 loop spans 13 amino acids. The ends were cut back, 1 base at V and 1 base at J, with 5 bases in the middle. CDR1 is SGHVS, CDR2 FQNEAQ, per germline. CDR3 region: CASSLDSSYEQYF. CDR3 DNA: TGTGCCAGCAGCTTAGACAGTTCCTACGAGCAGTACTTC. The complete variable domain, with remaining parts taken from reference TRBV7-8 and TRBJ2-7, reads GAGVSQSPRYKVAKRGQDVALRCDPISGHVSLFWYQQALGQGPEFLTYFQNEAQLDKSGLPSDRFFAERPEGSVSTLKIQRTQQEDSAVYLCASSLDSSYEQYFGPGTRLTVT.

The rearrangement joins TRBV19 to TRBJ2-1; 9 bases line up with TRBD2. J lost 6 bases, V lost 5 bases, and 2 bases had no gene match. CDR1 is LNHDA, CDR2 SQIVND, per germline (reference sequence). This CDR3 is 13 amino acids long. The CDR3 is CASSAAGGNEQFF. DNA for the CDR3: TGTGCCAGTAGTGCAGCGGGGGGCAATGAGCAGTTCTTC.

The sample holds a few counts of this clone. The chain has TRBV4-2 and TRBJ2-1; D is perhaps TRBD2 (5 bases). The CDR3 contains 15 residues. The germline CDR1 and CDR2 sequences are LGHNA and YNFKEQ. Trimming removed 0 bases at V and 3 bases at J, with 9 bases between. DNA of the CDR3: TGTGCCAGCAGCCAAGAGTCGGACTTCTACAATGAGCAGTTCTTC. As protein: CASSQESDFYNEQFF.

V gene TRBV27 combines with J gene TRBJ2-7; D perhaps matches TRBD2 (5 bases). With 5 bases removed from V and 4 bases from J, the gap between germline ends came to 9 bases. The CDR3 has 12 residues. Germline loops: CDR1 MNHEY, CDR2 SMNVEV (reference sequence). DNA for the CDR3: TGTGCCAGCAGTGCCTCGGGGTACGAGCAGTACTTC. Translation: CASSASGYEQYF.

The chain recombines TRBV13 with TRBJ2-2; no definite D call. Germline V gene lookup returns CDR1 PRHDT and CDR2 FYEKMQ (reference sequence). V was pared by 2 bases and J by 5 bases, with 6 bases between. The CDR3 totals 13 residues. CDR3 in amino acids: CASSLMETGELFF. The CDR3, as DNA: TGTGCCAGCAGCTTAATGGAAACCGGGGAGCTGTTTTTT.

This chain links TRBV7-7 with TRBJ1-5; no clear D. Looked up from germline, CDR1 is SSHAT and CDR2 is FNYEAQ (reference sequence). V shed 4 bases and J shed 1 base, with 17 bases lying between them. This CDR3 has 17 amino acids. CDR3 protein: CASSSWLTSLSNQPQHF. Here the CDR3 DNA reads TGTGCCAGCAGCTCCTGGTTAACTTCCTTAAGCAATCAGCCCCAGCATTTT.

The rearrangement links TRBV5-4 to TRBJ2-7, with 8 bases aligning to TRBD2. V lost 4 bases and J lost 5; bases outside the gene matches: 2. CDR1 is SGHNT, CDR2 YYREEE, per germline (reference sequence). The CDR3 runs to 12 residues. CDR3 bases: TGTGCCAGCAGCCCGGGGGGGGACGAGCAGTACTTC. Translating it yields CASSPGGDEQYF.

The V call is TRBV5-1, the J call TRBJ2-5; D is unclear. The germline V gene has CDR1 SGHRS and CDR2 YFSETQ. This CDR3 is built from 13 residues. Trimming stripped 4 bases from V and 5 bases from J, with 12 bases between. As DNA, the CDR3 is TGCGCCAGCAGCCGTGCCGTGGGGGAGACCCAGTACTTC. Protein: CASSRAVGETQYF.

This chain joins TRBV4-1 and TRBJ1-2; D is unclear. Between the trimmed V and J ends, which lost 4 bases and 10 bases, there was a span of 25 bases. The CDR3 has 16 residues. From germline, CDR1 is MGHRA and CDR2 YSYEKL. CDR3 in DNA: TGCGCCAGCAGCCTCCGAAGCCCTGGGGTTGGTAGCGACTACACCTTC. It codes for CASSLRSPGVGSDYTF.

CDR3 DNA sequence: TGTGCCAGCAGCGTAGGAGGGGGGATCTCCTACGAGCAGTACTTC. This gives the protein CASSVGGGISYEQYF. The chain is built from TRBV9 and TRBJ2-7, with D perhaps given as TRBD1 or TRBD2 (6 bases each). This CDR3 is 15 amino acids long. The V end lost 0 bases, the J end lost 0 bases, and 10 bases lay between the germline ends. CDR1 is SGDLS and CDR2 is YYNGEE in the germline V gene.

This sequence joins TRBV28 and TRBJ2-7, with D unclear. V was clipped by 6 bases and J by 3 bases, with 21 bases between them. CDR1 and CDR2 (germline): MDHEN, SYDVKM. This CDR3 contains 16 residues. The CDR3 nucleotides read TGTGCCAGCAGCCACCGAGAAAGGATACCTAGCTACGAGCAGTACTTC. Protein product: CASSHRERIPSYEQYF.

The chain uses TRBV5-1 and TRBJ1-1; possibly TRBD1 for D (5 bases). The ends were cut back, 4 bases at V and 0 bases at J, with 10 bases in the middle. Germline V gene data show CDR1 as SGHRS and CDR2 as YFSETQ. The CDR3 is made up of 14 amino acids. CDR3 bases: TGCGCCAGCAGCCTATGGGACCTGAACACTGAAGCTTTCTTT. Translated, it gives CASSLWDLNTEAFF.

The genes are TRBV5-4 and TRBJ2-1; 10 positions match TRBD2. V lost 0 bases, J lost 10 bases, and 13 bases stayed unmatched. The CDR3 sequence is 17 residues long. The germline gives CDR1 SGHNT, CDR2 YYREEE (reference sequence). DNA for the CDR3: TGTGCCAGCAGCTTGGTACGTCGGCTAGCGGGGGTCGAAGAGCAGTTCTTC. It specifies CASSLVRRLAGVEEQFF.

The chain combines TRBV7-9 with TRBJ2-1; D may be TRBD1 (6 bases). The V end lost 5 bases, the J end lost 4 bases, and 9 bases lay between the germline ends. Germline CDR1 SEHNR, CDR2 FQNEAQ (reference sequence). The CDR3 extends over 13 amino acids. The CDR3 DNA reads TGTGCCAGCAGCCTGGACAGATACAATGAGCAGTTCTTC. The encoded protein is CASSLDRYNEQFF.